One and the same sample provided the 8 T cell receptor beta chains below, sequenced in a study of blood T cell repertoires in COVID-19. TCRdb's copy holds only in-frame clones and misses some; the assay was immunoSEQ multiplex PCR. The table has tens of thousands of clones, around 80% seen once. Material for sequencing was peripheral blood. The receptors shown here come from a man in his sixties in a cohort sampled during active COVID-19.

The V and J genes are TRBV2 and TRBJ1-4; 10 nucleotides line up with TRBD1. Germline trimming cut 8 bases from V and 8 bases from J; bases unmatched to any gene: 11. In germline, CDR1 is SNHLY, CDR2 FYNNEI. The length of the CDR3 is 15 residues. The CDR3 DNA follows: TGTGCCAGCTCCCTGGGGACAGGGGCGAGGGAAAAACTGTTTTTT. It specifies CASSLGTGAREKLFF.

This clone has just a few counts. The V call is TRBV25-1, the J call TRBJ2-7; 7 bases are shared with TRBD2. There are 14 residues in the CDR3. Germline CDR1 MGHDK, CDR2 SYGVNS. V was pared by 8 bases and J by 5 bases, with 12 bases of the junction left unmatched. CDR3 in DNA: TGTGCCAGCTCCCGAGCGGGGCCGTTCAACGAGCAGTACTTC. Translation: CASSRAGPFNEQYF.

The chain combines TRBV21-1 with TRBJ1-1. TRBV21-1 is an annotated pseudogene. This CDR3 has 15 amino acids. CDR3 protein: CASSPLGKMNTEAFF. CDR3 coding DNA: TGTGCCAGCAGCCCCCTCGGGAAGATGAACACTGAAGCTTTCTTT.

The V call is TRBV12-3 or TRBV12-4, the J call TRBJ1-5; a possible D gene is TRBD1 (5 bases). V was shortened by 8 bases and J by 4 bases, with 12 bases between the two germline ends. This CDR3 has 13 residues. CDR3 loop: CASGQGGNQPQHF. The CDR3 region has the DNA TGTGCCAGCGGCCAGGGTGGGAATCAGCCCCAGCATTTT.

This chain joins TRBV11-3 and TRBJ2-5; 9 bases are shared with TRBD2. The CDR3 has 20 amino acids. V shed 0 bases, J shed 5 bases, and the junction held 19 bases outside the gene matches. Germline CDR1 reads SGHNT; CDR2 reads YENEEA. The CDR3 DNA reads as TGTGCCAGCAGCTTAGAAGGGGTTAGCGGGGGATACCCGTTCCGGGAGACCCAGTACTTC. It specifies CASSLEGVSGGYPFRETQYF.

In nucleotides, the CDR3 is TGTGCCAGCACCGACGACAGGGGAGATGGCTACACCTTC. This translates into CASTDDRGDGYTF. J is TRBJ1-2 and V is TRBV28; 8 bases are a match to TRBD1. This CDR3 is built from 13 residues. V dropped 7 bases and J dropped 6; count of bases not matched to a gene: 7. Germline assignment: CDR1 MDHEN and CDR2 SYDVKM.

The genes are TRBV5-1 and TRBJ2-1, with 7 bases fitting TRBD2. V gave up 7 bases and J gave up 6 bases; unmatched junction bases: 10. CDR1 is SGHRS and CDR2 is YFSETQ in the germline V gene. The CDR3 totals 14 residues. In DNA, the CDR3 is TGCGCCAGCGAATCCTTAGCGGGTCTCAATGAGCAGTTCTTC. This translates into CASESLAGLNEQFF.

The V call is TRBV6-2 or TRBV6-3, the J call TRBJ2-2; D unresolved. The CDR3 runs to 16 residues. The V gene lost 2 bases and the J gene lost 0 bases, with 10 bases spanning the gap. Germline V gene lookup returns CDR1 MNHEY and CDR2 SVGEGT. The DNA of the CDR3 is TGTGCCAGCAGTTACCCCCAGGTAGCGAACACCGGGGAGCTGTTTTTT. Translation: CASSYPQVANTGELFF.